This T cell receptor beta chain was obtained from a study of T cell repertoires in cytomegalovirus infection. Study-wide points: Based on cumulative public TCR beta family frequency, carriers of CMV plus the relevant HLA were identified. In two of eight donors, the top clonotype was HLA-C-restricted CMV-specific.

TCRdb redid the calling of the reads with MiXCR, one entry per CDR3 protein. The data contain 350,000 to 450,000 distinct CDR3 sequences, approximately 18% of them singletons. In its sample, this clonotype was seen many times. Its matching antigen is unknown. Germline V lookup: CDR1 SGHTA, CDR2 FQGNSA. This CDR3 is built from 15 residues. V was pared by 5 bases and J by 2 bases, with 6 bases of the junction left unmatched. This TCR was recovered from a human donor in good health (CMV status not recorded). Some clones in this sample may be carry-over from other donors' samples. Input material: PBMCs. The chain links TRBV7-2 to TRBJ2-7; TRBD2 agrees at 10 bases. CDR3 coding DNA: TGTGCCAGCAGCACAACAGCGGGAGGGACCTACGAGCAGTACTTC. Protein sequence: CASSTTAGGTYEQYF.